What follows are 20 T cell receptor beta chains derived from one specimen sequenced in a study of T cells in Graves' hyperthyroidism and ophthalmopathy. The investigators amplified TCR beta CDR3 regions from RNA transcripts. The primer set for the first-round RT-PCR of the TCR CDR3 was HTBI. TCRdb reanalysed the multiplex PCR reads using MiXCR and keeps one entry per CDR3 protein. The table records 600,000 to 700,000 distinct CDR3 sequences, roughly 14% of them present only once. Specimen: blood. The source of these receptors is a woman aged 40-49 years with Graves' ophthalmopathy.

The sample holds many counts of this clonotype. The genes are TRBV27 and TRBJ2-7, with TRBD1 matching 7 bases. Losses at the gene ends were 4 bases for V and 2 bases for J; bases not matched to a gene: 8. The CDR3 spans 15 residues. From germline, CDR1 is MNHEY and CDR2 SMNVEV (reference sequence). This chain's CDR3 is CASSYSTGVTYEQYF. The CDR3 DNA reads as TGTGCCAGCAGTTATTCAACAGGGGTTACCTACGAGCAGTACTTC.

This sequence joins TRBV14 and TRBJ1-1; D is uncertain. CDR3 size: 15 residues. Trimming removed 0 bases at V and 4 bases at J, with 12 bases between. Germline V CDR1 and CDR2: SGHDN, FVKESK. The CDR3 DNA follows: TGTGCCAGCAGCCAAGATAGCGGACCGAGCACTGAAGCTTTCTTT. Residues: CASSQDSGPSTEAFF.

This clonotype was found many times. The V and J genes are TRBV28 and TRBJ1-3, with unresolved D. The germline CDR1 and CDR2 sequences are MDHEN and SYDVKM. With 7 bases removed from V and 5 bases from J, the gap between germline ends came to 21 bases. The CDR3 has 16 amino acids. The CDR3 DNA sequence: TGTGCCAGCACCGCGCCGAACTCTGCCTCGAGAAACACCATATATTTT. As protein: CASTAPNSASRNTIYF.

This clonotype was seen ten or more times. DNA for the CDR3: TGTGCCAGCAGTTACCCCAGAGGACAGGGACCTAACTATGGCTACACCTTC. This gives the protein CASSYPRGQGPNYGYTF. This chain uses TRBV6-5 with TRBJ1-2; 8 bases line up with TRBD1. Trimming removed 2 bases from V and 0 bases from J; junction bases left unmatched: 8. Germline V lookup: CDR1 MNHEY, CDR2 SVGAGI. This CDR3 spans 17 amino acids.

This chain connects TRBV11-2 to TRBJ2-7; 7 nucleotides agree with TRBD1. The CDR3 runs 14 residues. V shed 5 bases, J shed 2 bases, and the junction held 6 bases outside the gene matches. In germline, CDR1 is SGHAT, CDR2 FQNNGV. The DNA for the CDR3 is TGTGCCAGCAGCCCTGGACAGGTCACCTACGAGCAGTACTTC. This translates into CASSPGQVTYEQYF.

This clonotype has a count of ten or more. V usage is TRBV12-3 or TRBV12-4 and J usage is TRBJ2-5, with 9 bases matching TRBD2. The trim removed 7 bases at V and 2 bases at J, leaving 8 bases unmatched. This CDR3 contains 15 residues. CDR3 region: CASTLASGVQETQYF. Written as DNA, the CDR3 is TGTGCCAGCACATTAGCTAGCGGGGTACAAGAGACCCAGTACTTC.

A note on this clonotype: A read error may produce the germline difference seen at one junction end. As DNA, the CDR3 is TGTGCCAGCAGCCGGCCACTGGCGGGTGTCTACGAGCAGTACTTC. Its protein is CASSRPLAGVYEQYF. V usage is TRBV10-2 and J usage is TRBJ2-7, with D maybe TRBD2 (5 bases). The CDR3 contains 15 residues. Looked up from germline, CDR1 is WSHSY and CDR2 is SAAADI.

This clonotype showed up many times. V usage is TRBV14 and J usage is TRBJ2-5; 13 bases align to TRBD2. J gave up 5 bases and V 9 bases, and 6 bases lay outside the gene matches. The CDR3 covers 14 residues. The V gene's germline CDR1 is SGHDN and CDR2 FVKESK. The CDR3 reads CASSRLAGGETQYF. The DNA for the CDR3 is TGTGCCAGTTCGCGACTAGCGGGAGGCGAGACCCAGTACTTC.

This clonotype was seen repeatedly, ten times or more. The rearrangement links TRBV7-3 to TRBJ2-5; D gene ambiguous. In germline, CDR1 is SGHTA, CDR2 FQGTGA. This CDR3 comprises 13 residues. V lost 0 bases and J lost 4, with 6 bases in between. The CDR3 DNA is TGTGCCAGCAGCTTAACGGCCCTAGAGACCCAGTACTTC. This sequence encodes CASSLTALETQYF.

The rearrangement joins TRBV6-5 to TRBJ2-7; D remains unclear. V was shortened by 0 bases and J by 5 bases, with 11 bases between the two germline ends. Germline V CDR1 and CDR2: MNHEY, SVGAGI. This CDR3 has 14 amino acids. CDR3 loop: CASSYSRLNHEQYF. The DNA of the CDR3 is TGTGCCAGCAGTTACTCTCGTCTGAACCACGAGCAGTACTTC.

This clonotype was observed at least ten times. V is TRBV28 and J is TRBJ2-7; possible D gene TRBD1, 6 bases. V was clipped by 5 bases and J by 4 bases, with 6 bases between them. The length of the CDR3 is 11 residues. Germline V gene data show CDR1 as MDHEN and CDR2 as SYDVKM. The CDR3 nucleotides read TGTGCCAGCAGTGGGACATACGAGCAGTACTTC. This encodes CASSGTYEQYF. The full variable domain, completed using reference TRBV28 and TRBJ2-7, is DVKVTQSSRYLVKRTGEKVFLECVQDMDHENMFWYRQDPGLGLRLIYFSYDVKMKEKGDIPEGYSVSREKKERFSLILESASTNQTSMYLCASSGTYEQYFGPGTRLTVT.

This clonotype was detected many times. The chain has TRBV11-1 and TRBJ2-7; D uncertain. Trimming removed 5 bases at V and 2 bases at J, with 10 bases between. Germline V gene data show CDR1 as SGHAT and CDR2 as FQDESV (reference sequence). The CDR3 sequence is 13 residues long. Here the CDR3 DNA reads TGTGCCAGCAGCCCCCAATCGCCCTACGAGCAGTACTTC. Protein sequence: CASSPQSPYEQYF.

Many counts were recorded for this clonotype. The chain joins TRBV27 to TRBJ2-2; the D is unclear. Germline lookup yields CDR1 MNHEY and CDR2 SMNVEV (reference sequence). V was pared by 5 bases and J by 4 bases, with 17 bases between. The CDR3 covers 16 residues. CDR3 in amino acids: CASSAWFGRGTGELFF. DNA for the CDR3: TGTGCCAGCAGTGCCTGGTTTGGCCGAGGCACCGGGGAGCTGTTTTTT.

This clonotype occurred many times. The chain uses TRBV20-1 and TRBJ1-2; unclear D gene. The CDR3 is 11 amino acids. Trimming removed 5 bases at V and 7 bases at J, with 11 bases between. Looked up from germline, CDR1 is DFQATT and CDR2 is SNEGSKA (reference sequence). This CDR3 reads CSARHSSGYTF. For the CDR3, the DNA is TGCAGTGCTCGACATTCCAGTGGCTACACCTTC.

There are a few counts of this clonotype. The chain links TRBV5-1 to TRBJ2-7; 8 bases agree with TRBD2. The CDR3 totals 15 residues. V trimming: 0 bases; J trimming: 2 bases; junction bases outside the gene matches: 4. Germline V gene lookup returns CDR1 SGHRS and CDR2 YFSETQ. Written as DNA, the CDR3 is TGCGCCAGCAGCTTGGGTTCGGGACTAGCCTACGAGCAGTACTTC. This translates into CASSLGSGLAYEQYF.

This clonotype has ten or more counts. This chain links TRBV28 with TRBJ2-2; 9 bases are shared with TRBD1. In germline, CDR1 is MDHEN, CDR2 SYDVKM. The CDR3 extends over 15 amino acids. Trimming took 7 bases from V and 6 from J; bases not matched to a gene: 9. This chain's CDR3 is CASKPGTGMPGELFF. For the CDR3, the DNA is TGTGCCAGCAAGCCCGGGACAGGGATGCCCGGGGAGCTGTTTTTT.

This clonotype was seen many times. V usage is TRBV19 and J usage is TRBJ1-2; D is possibly TRBD1 (6 bases). Trimming left V 6 bases short and J 8 bases short, with 16 bases between. The CDR3 contains 13 residues. Germline V lookup: CDR1 LNHDA, CDR2 SQIVND (reference sequence). CDR3 residues: CASRADSSGGYTF. The CDR3 nucleotides are TGTGCCAGTAGGGCGGACAGCTCGGGCGGCTACACCTTC.

This clonotype was counted many times. This sequence joins TRBV7-2 and TRBJ2-7; D may be TRBD1 (5 bases). The CDR3 runs 14 residues. Germline CDR1 reads SGHTA; CDR2 reads FQGNSA. V was clipped by 3 bases and J by 6 bases, with 15 bases between them. The CDR3 reads CASSLGLDASEQYF. In DNA form, the CDR3 reads TGTGCCAGCAGCTTGGGGCTAGACGCCTCCGAGCAGTACTTC.

This clonotype was found a few times. CDR3 sequence: CASSTQQETQYF. DNA for the CDR3: TGTGCCAGCAGTACTCAACAAGAGACCCAGTACTTC. This chain links TRBV6-2 or TRBV6-3 with TRBJ2-5; D not resolved. Trimming cost V 5 bases and J 2 bases, with 6 bases left between them. This CDR3 is 12 amino acids long. Germline assignment: CDR1 MNHEY and CDR2 SVGEGT.

This clonotype has ten or more counts. The V and J genes are TRBV28 and TRBJ2-7, with D perhaps TRBD2 (5 bases). This CDR3 is 14 amino acids long. Trimming stripped 5 bases from V and 0 bases from J, with 11 bases between. In germline, CDR1 is MDHEN, CDR2 SYDVKM. The CDR3 region is CASSAGVSSYEQYF. CDR3 nucleotide sequence: TGTGCCAGCAGTGCGGGTGTCAGCTCCTACGAGCAGTACTTC.